Only a few counts were recorded for the clone carrying this T cell receptor (beta chain). Germline V gene data show CDR1 as SGHRS and CDR2 as YFSETQ. This CDR3 has 14 amino acids. V trimming: 0 bases; J trimming: 3 bases; junction bases outside the gene matches: 3. These data belong to a study of T cell responses to AZD1222 COVID-19 vaccine. Repertoires were generated with immunoSEQ multiplex PCR, while TCRdb's copy carries only in-frame clones and drops some. The repertoire has approximately 89,000 clones, 75% to 95% of them found once; the top ten carry 11%. The material sequenced was peripheral blood, taken 28 days after the second AZD1222 dose. This chain uses TRBV5-1 with TRBJ2-7; 7 positions match TRBD2. The TCR was taken from an adult who received the AZD1222 COVID-19 vaccine. CDR3 DNA: TGCGCCAGCAGCTTGGGCGGGAGTAGCTACGAGCAGTACTTC. Translation gives CASSLGGSSYEQYF.